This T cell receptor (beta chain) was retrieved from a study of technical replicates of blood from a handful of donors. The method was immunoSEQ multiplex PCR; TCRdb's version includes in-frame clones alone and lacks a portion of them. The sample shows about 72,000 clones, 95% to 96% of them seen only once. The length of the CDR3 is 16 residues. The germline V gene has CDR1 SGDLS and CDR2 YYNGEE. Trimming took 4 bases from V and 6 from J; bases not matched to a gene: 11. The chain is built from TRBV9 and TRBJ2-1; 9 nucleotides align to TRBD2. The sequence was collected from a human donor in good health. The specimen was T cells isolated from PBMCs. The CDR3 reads CASSPSGALLSNEQFF. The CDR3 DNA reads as TGTGCCAGCAGCCCTAGCGGGGCCCTATTAAGCAATGAGCAGTTCTTC.